The T cell receptor (beta chain) described here comes from a study of cytomegalovirus exposure and HLA in healthy donors. Study-level information: An earlier analysis identified 95 million to 120 million unique TCR beta sequences in 150 million to 200 million T cells. Whole-study findings and limits: Reportedly, diagnosis of cytomegalovirus status by the classifier showed high specificity and sensitivity. Later on, analysis showed that most CMV-associated TCR beta chains appeared to be HLA-restricted. Prior analysis indicated that the majority of TCR beta V segments exhibited productivity approximately 90% or approximately 30% of the time.

To note about this clone: What it binds is not known.

PCR amplification relied on 60 Vbeta primers (plus 13 Jbeta primers). The method was immunoSEQ multiplex PCR; TCRdb's version includes in-frame clones alone and lacks a portion of them. This repertoire shows approximately 97,000 clones, 50% to 70% found once; its top ten account for 4% to 5.5%. This TCR derives from a human donor in good health. The sample taken for sequencing was PBMCs.

CDR3 DNA sequence: TGTGCCAGCTCACCAAGACTAGCGGGGAACACAGATACGCAGTATTTT. It yields the protein CASSPRLAGNTDTQYF. V is TRBV18 and J is TRBJ2-3; 11 bases match TRBD2. Trimming at V came to 2 bases and at J to 2 bases, leaving 3 bases not matched to a gene. The V gene's germline CDR1 is KGHSH and CDR2 LQKENI. The CDR3 totals 16 residues.